This T cell receptor beta chain stems from a study of T cell responses to AZD1222 COVID-19 vaccine. Findings of the study overall: As reported, nearly half of all spike-specific TCRs target variant regions that are unmutated.

About this clone itself: Its antigen is unidentified.

The CDR3 has 15 residues. TCRdb keeps only in-frame clones here, not all; method: immunoSEQ multiplex PCR. Of 150,000 to 200,000 clones in the sample, almost 90% are singletons; the top ten hold 6% to 8.5%. This receptor was obtained from an adult in good health. Sequencing was performed on peripheral blood, taken on day 0 of AZD1222 vaccination. V gene TRBV21-1 combines with J gene TRBJ2-2; the D call in the table, TRBD2, was not verified against the DNA. TRBV21-1 has pseudogene status. CDR3 DNA: TGTGCCAAGCCCCCCGGAGGGCGGGGCACCGGGGAGCTGTTTTTT. This gives the protein CAKPPGGRGTGELFF.